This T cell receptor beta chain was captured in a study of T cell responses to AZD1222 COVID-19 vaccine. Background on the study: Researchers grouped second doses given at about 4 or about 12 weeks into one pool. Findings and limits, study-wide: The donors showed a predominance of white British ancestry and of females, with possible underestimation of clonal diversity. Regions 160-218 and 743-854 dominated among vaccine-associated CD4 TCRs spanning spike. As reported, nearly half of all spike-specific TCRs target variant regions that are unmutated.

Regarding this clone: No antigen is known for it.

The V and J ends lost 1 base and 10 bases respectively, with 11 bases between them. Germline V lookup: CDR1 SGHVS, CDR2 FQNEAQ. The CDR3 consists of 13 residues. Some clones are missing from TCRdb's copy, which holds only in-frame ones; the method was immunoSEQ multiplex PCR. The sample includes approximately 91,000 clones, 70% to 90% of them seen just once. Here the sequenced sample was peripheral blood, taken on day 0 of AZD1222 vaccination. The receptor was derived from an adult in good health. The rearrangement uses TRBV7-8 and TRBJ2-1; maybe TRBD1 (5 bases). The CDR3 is CASSLVPTDEQFF. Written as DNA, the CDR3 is TGTGCCAGCAGCTTAGTACCGACAGACGAGCAGTTCTTC. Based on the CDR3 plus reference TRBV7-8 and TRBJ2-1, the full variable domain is GAGVSQSPRYKVAKRGQDVALRCDPISGHVSLFWYQQALGQGPEFLTYFQNEAQLDKSGLPSDRFFAERPEGSVSTLKIQRTQQEDSAVYLCASSLVPTDEQFFGPGTRLTVL.